Below, 32 T cell receptor beta chains from the same sample are listed, as sequenced in a study of OX40 agonist ivuxolimab in advanced cancers. Library preparation used the immunoSEQ multiplex PCR assay. TCRdb obtained this table from immuneACCESS and retained in-frame rearrangements with V and J assigned. These tables miss some clones; where compared with another copy, unresolved V genes account for less than half of the shortfall, and the remainder is unexplained. Counted in this sample were some 33,000 clones; roughly nine tenths of them appeared once. About 35% of the sample is held by the ten biggest clonotypes. This specimen was CD4+ or CD8+ T cells sorted from blood, taken in a trial of the OX40 agonist ivuxolimab. The receptors shown here come from an adult with an advanced solid tumor such as melanoma, head and neck, liver or kidney cancer.

The chain joins TRBV6-5 to TRBJ2-5; TRBD2 aligns across 7 bases. This CDR3 spans 13 amino acids. J gave up 3 bases and V 3 bases, and 1 base lay outside the gene matches. The V gene's germline CDR1 is MNHEY and CDR2 SVGAGI. CDR3 sequence (DNA): TGTGCCAGCAGTTATGGGGGGGAAGAGACCCAGTACTTC. It translates to CASSYGGEETQYF.

The chain couples TRBV2 to TRBJ2-5; TRBD1 matches at 8 bases. Per the germline V gene, CDR1 is SNHLY and CDR2 is FYNNEI. The CDR3 has 14 amino acids. Trimming at V came to 4 bases and at J to 5 bases, leaving 6 bases not matched to a gene. The CDR3 DNA reads TGTGCCAGCAGTGTAACAGGGGGATTCGAGACCCAGTACTTC. It is translated as CASSVTGGFETQYF.

V is TRBV10-1 and J is TRBJ2-1, with 8 bases identical to TRBD2. J lost 9 bases, V lost 5 bases, and 9 bases had no gene match. CDR3 length: 14 residues. CDR1 and CDR2 (germline): WNHNN, SYGVQD (reference sequence). The CDR3 here is CASSLGTSGSEQFF. The CDR3 coding sequence is TGCGCCAGCAGTCTAGGGACTAGTGGTAGTGAGCAGTTCTTC.

J is TRBJ2-5 and V is TRBV15; 9 bases map to TRBD1. CDR3 size: 17 residues. V dropped 0 bases and J dropped 5; count of bases not matched to a gene: 10. Germline V CDR1 and CDR2: LNHNV, YYDKDF (reference sequence). The CDR3 bases are TGTGCCACCAGCAGAGATCTAGAACAGGGGGCTTGGGAGACCCAGTACTTC. This gives the protein CATSRDLEQGAWETQYF.

V gene TRBV28 combines with J gene TRBJ2-1; 8 bases align to TRBD2. The ends lost 6 bases at V and 2 bases at J; junction bases unmatched: 6. This CDR3 has 15 amino acids. Germline lookup yields CDR1 MDHEN and CDR2 SYDVKM. The CDR3, as DNA: TGTGCCAGCAGGTCTAGCGGGCAACCCTACAATGAGCAGTTCTTC. Translation: CASRSSGQPYNEQFF.

The chain recombines TRBV29-1 with TRBJ2-3, with 12 bases fitting TRBD2. The CDR3 sequence is 16 residues long. J lost 3 bases, V lost 2 bases, and 6 bases had no gene match. Germline CDR1 and CDR2: SQVTM and ANQGSEA. The CDR3 reads CSVELAGGLRTDTQYF. The CDR3 DNA is TGCAGCGTTGAACTAGCGGGAGGGCTTCGGACAGATACGCAGTATTTT.

The chain joins TRBV11-2 to TRBJ2-1; 7 nucleotides line up with TRBD1. Germline V gene data show CDR1 as SGHAT and CDR2 as FQNNGV. This CDR3 has 15 amino acids. The ends lost 6 bases at V and 7 bases at J; junction bases unmatched: 12. The CDR3 sequence is CASSYPGTVGNEQFF. CDR3 coding DNA: TGTGCCAGCAGTTACCCCGGGACAGTCGGGAATGAGCAGTTCTTC.

V is TRBV2 and J is TRBJ1-5; D is unclear. The CDR3 spans 15 residues. CDR1 and CDR2 (germline): SNHLY, FYNNEI. V shed 2 bases and J shed 5 bases, with 13 bases lying between them. The CDR3 region is CASSEYNGQHQPQHF. The CDR3 DNA sequence: TGTGCCAGCAGTGAATATAACGGGCAGCATCAGCCCCAGCATTTT.

Details on this clone: An end of the junction does not agree with germline; a read error may underlie this. This chain connects TRBV28 to TRBJ2-4; D may be TRBD1 or TRBD2 (5 bases each). In germline, CDR1 is MDHEN, CDR2 SYDVKM. The CDR3 length is 16 residues. The CDR3 bases are TGTGCCGGCAGACCCACGTTCGGCAGGGACGTGAACATTCAGTACTTC. Its translation is CAGRPTFGRDVNIQYF.

This chain joins TRBV13 and TRBJ2-1; D gene ambiguous. The CDR3 consists of 16 residues. Germline V gene sequence: CDR1 PRHDT, CDR2 FYEKMQ (reference sequence). Trimming cost V 1 base and J 6 bases, with 16 bases left between them. The CDR3 is CASSLDAAPLSNEQFF. For the CDR3, the DNA is TGTGCCAGCAGCTTAGACGCCGCGCCCCTGAGCAATGAGCAGTTCTTC.

The V and J genes are TRBV27 and TRBJ2-7, with a weak D call TRBD2 (7 bases). Germline values: CDR1 MNHEY, CDR2 SMNVEV (reference sequence). The V and J ends lost 5 bases and 4 bases respectively, with 15 bases between them. The CDR3 totals 14 residues. This CDR3 reads CASSPEQGGYEQYF. In DNA, the CDR3 is TGTGCCAGCAGTCCCGAACAGGGAGGGTACGAGCAGTACTTC.

This sequence joins TRBV19 and TRBJ2-7; D is uncertain. This CDR3 region has 13 residues. CDR1 is LNHDA, CDR2 SQIVND, per germline (reference sequence). V dropped 6 bases and J dropped 1 base, with 10 bases sitting between them. The CDR3 DNA reads TGTGCCAGTAGCCTCACCGTGTCCTACGAGCAGTACTTC. It codes for CASSLTVSYEQYF.

The rearrangement joins TRBV7-9 to TRBJ1-1; D gene uncertain. The length of the CDR3 is 12 residues. Germline V CDR1 and CDR2: SEHNR, FQNEAQ (reference sequence). Trimming pared 2 bases from V and 2 bases from J, leaving 3 bases between. The CDR3 here is CASSLQNTEAFF. The CDR3 nucleotides are TGTGCCAGCAGCTTACAAAACACTGAAGCTTTCTTT.

CDR3 in DNA: TGTGCCAGCAGCCCGCTCGCGGAGAATTCACCCCTCCACTTT. It encodes CASSPLAENSPLHF. The chain joins TRBV5-6 to TRBJ1-6, with D unresolved. The CDR3 contains 14 residues. Trimming removed 4 bases from V and 7 bases from J, with 12 bases in between. Germline lookup yields CDR1 SGHDT and CDR2 YYEEEE.

This chain uses TRBV7-9 with TRBJ2-1, with D tentatively TRBD1 (5 bases). Germline CDR1 and CDR2: SEHNR and FQNEAQ (reference sequence). The CDR3 has 13 residues. V was cut by 1 base and J by 16 bases, with 17 bases left in between. CDR3 in DNA: TGTGCCAGCAGCTTAGGGGGCCTAATCGATCAATTCTTC. Translated: CASSLGGLIDQFF.

The J gene is TRBJ2-7, the V gene TRBV27; 10 nucleotides match TRBD1. CDR1 is MNHEY, CDR2 SMNVEV, per germline (reference sequence). With V trimmed by 3 bases and J by 5 bases, 4 bases remained unmatched. This CDR3 has 14 residues. The CDR3 reads CASSFGTGDNEQYF. CDR3 nucleotide sequence: TGTGCCAGCAGTTTCGGGACAGGGGACAACGAGCAGTACTTC.

In DNA form, the CDR3 reads TGCGCCAGCAGTGTTGTAAACTCTGGGGCCAACGTCCTGACTTTC. Translation: CASSVVNSGANVLTF. V is TRBV10-2 and J is TRBJ2-6, with no clear D. The CDR3 totals 15 residues. The germline CDR1 and CDR2 sequences are WSHSY and SAAADI. Trimming removed 4 bases from V and 0 bases from J, with 7 bases in between.

The CDR3 protein is CASKTGTSAEAFF. The CDR3 DNA reads TGTGCCAGCAAGACAGGTACCTCAGCTGAAGCTTTCTTT. The chain employs TRBV27 and TRBJ1-1; a possible D gene is TRBD1 (6 bases). Germline-derived CDR1 and CDR2 are MNHEY and SMNVEV (reference sequence). Trimming cost V 7 bases and J 6 bases, with 15 bases left between them. The CDR3 sequence is 13 residues long.

V gene TRBV7-9 combines with J gene TRBJ2-1; D is perhaps TRBD2 (5 bases). The CDR3 has 16 residues. Germline CDR1 is SEHNR and CDR2 is FQNEAQ (reference sequence). V was clipped by 4 bases and J by 0 bases, with 13 bases between them. In DNA form, the CDR3 reads TGTGCCAGCAGCTCTTCGCGGGCTAGCTCCTACAATGAGCAGTTCTTC. Translating it yields CASSSSRASSYNEQFF.

The chain is built from TRBV18 and TRBJ1-1; the D is unclear. In germline, CDR1 is KGHSH, CDR2 LQKENI. The V end was cut by 6 bases, the J end by 0 bases, with 5 bases between. The CDR3 extends over 12 amino acids. As DNA, the CDR3 is TGTGCCAGCTCGAGTATGAACACTGAAGCTTTCTTT. It codes for CASSSMNTEAFF.

This chain joins TRBV15 and TRBJ1-2; D not certain. V was trimmed by 2 bases and J by 4 bases, leaving 11 bases between them. The CDR3 extends over 14 amino acids. Germline-derived CDR1 and CDR2 are LNHNV and YYDKDF (reference sequence). The CDR3 sequence is CATSRNRKGYGYTF. CDR3 in DNA: TGTGCCACCAGCAGAAATAGGAAAGGCTATGGCTACACCTTC. The full variable domain, in which reference TRBV15 and TRBJ1-2 provide the parts outside the CDR3, is DAMVIQNPRYQVTQFGKPVTLSCSQTLNHNVMYWYQQKSSQAPKLLFHYYDKDFNNEADTPDNFQSRRPNTSFCFLDIRSPGLGDTAMYLCATSRNRKGYGYTFGSGTRLTVV.

V gene TRBV4-1 combines with J gene TRBJ2-3; perhaps TRBD1 as D (5 bases). Trimming removed 0 bases from V and 3 bases from J, with 10 bases in between. The CDR3 is made up of 15 amino acids. Germline CDR1 MGHRA, CDR2 YSYEKL. Here the CDR3 DNA reads TGCGCCAGCAGCCAAGATCCCCAGGGTACAGATACGCAGTATTTT. Encoded protein: CASSQDPQGTDTQYF.

V usage is TRBV7-6 and J usage is TRBJ2-7; D might be TRBD2 (5 bases). Germline V lookup: CDR1 SGHVS, CDR2 FNYEAQ. CDR3 length equals 12 residues. V gave up 0 bases and J gave up 7 bases, with 7 bases separating them. The DNA for the CDR3 is TGTGCCAGCAGCTTAGCGGGAGAGGAGCAGTACTTC. Amino acid sequence: CASSLAGEEQYF.

The V and J genes are TRBV28 and TRBJ1-2; D may be TRBD1 (5 bases). V was shortened by 7 bases and J by 7 bases, with 10 bases between the two germline ends. The CDR3 totals 11 residues. Germline V gene data show CDR1 as MDHEN and CDR2 as SYDVKM. The CDR3: CASTLGGGYTF. The CDR3 bases are TGTGCCAGCACGCTGGGGGGTGGCTACACCTTC.

The chain employs TRBV4-2 and TRBJ2-1; 12 nucleotides agree with TRBD2. CDR3 length equals 15 residues. Losses at the gene ends were 4 bases for V and 6 bases for J; bases not matched to a gene: 4. The germline CDR1 and CDR2 sequences are LGHNA and YNFKEQ. CDR3 DNA sequence: TGTGCCAGCAGCCCCGGACTAGCGGGAACCAATGAGCAGTTCTTC. This gives the protein CASSPGLAGTNEQFF.

The chain recombines TRBV27 with TRBJ2-1, with 16 positions matching TRBD2. Trimming cost V 5 bases and J 15 bases; bases outside gene matches: 10. The length of the CDR3 is 15 residues. Germline V gene data show CDR1 as MNHEY and CDR2 as SMNVEV (reference sequence). The CDR3 DNA is TGTGCCAGCAGTCCTCCGGGACTAGCGGGGGGGGGATGGTTCTTC. Residues: CASSPPGLAGGGWFF.

This clone was seen once. The chain combines TRBV7-2 with TRBJ2-7, with a tentative D call TRBD2 (6 bases). From germline, CDR1 is SGHTA and CDR2 FQGNSA. V shed 5 bases and J shed 6 bases, with 14 bases lying between them. The CDR3 consists of 13 residues. The CDR3 loop is CASSIGRGGEQYF. In DNA, the CDR3 is TGTGCCAGCAGCATCGGGCGGGGAGGCGAGCAGTACTTC. The complete variable domain, with remaining parts taken from reference TRBV7-2 and TRBJ2-7, reads GAGVSQSPSNKVTEKGKDVELRCDPISGHTALYWYRQSLGQGLEFLIYFQGNSAPDKSGLPSDRFSAERTGGSVSTLTIQRTQQEDSAVYLCASSIGRGGEQYFGPGTRLTVT.

This chain joins TRBV9 and TRBJ2-3, with D perhaps TRBD2 (5 bases). The V and J ends lost 5 bases and 0 bases respectively, with 16 bases between them. The CDR3 consists of 16 residues. The germline CDR1 and CDR2 sequences are SGDLS and YYNGEE. The CDR3 loop reads CASSGLGAASTDTQYF. In DNA, the CDR3 is TGTGCCAGCAGTGGCCTGGGAGCGGCAAGCACAGATACGCAGTATTTT.

The chain has TRBV28 and TRBJ2-7; D may be TRBD1 (5 bases). The CDR3 loop spans 13 amino acids. Germline V gene lookup returns CDR1 MDHEN and CDR2 SYDVKM. V was trimmed by 8 bases and J by 0 bases, leaving 11 bases between them. For the CDR3, the DNA is TGTGCCAGCGACAGTTCAAGCTCCTACGAGCAGTACTTC. This encodes CASDSSSSYEQYF.

The chain carries TRBV19 and TRBJ1-1, with 10 bases identical to TRBD1. Trimming took 7 bases from V and 4 from J; bases not matched to a gene: 6. The CDR3 covers 14 residues. Germline CDR1 and CDR2: LNHDA and SQIVND (reference sequence). As DNA, the CDR3 is TGTGCCAGTATCAGGACAGGGGGGTTCACTGAAGCTTTCTTT. Encoded protein: CASIRTGGFTEAFF.

The chain has TRBV13 and TRBJ2-1; D gene unclear. CDR3 size: 15 residues. Germline CDR1 and CDR2: PRHDT and FYEKMQ (reference sequence). The V gene lost 0 bases and the J gene lost 6 bases, with 12 bases spanning the gap. CDR3 protein: CASSLGTSPINEQFF. The CDR3 bases are TGTGCCAGCAGCTTAGGCACGAGTCCGATCAATGAGCAGTTCTTC. The full variable domain, its missing parts supplied by reference TRBV13 and TRBJ2-1, is AAGVIQSPRHLIKEKRETATLKCYPIPRHDTVYWYQQGPGQDPQFLISFYEKMQSDKGSIPDRFSAQQFSDYHSELNMSSLELGDSALYFCASSLGTSPINEQFFGPGTRLTVL.

The gene calls are TRBV27 and TRBJ2-7; D not resolved. The V end was cut by 2 bases, the J end by 3 bases, with 17 bases between. Looked up from germline, CDR1 is MNHEY and CDR2 is SMNVEV (reference sequence). CDR3 length equals 16 residues. For the CDR3, the DNA is TGTGCCAGCAGTTTAAGAGGCCTAGGCGGATTCTACGAGCAGTACTTC. Translated, it gives CASSLRGLGGFYEQYF.